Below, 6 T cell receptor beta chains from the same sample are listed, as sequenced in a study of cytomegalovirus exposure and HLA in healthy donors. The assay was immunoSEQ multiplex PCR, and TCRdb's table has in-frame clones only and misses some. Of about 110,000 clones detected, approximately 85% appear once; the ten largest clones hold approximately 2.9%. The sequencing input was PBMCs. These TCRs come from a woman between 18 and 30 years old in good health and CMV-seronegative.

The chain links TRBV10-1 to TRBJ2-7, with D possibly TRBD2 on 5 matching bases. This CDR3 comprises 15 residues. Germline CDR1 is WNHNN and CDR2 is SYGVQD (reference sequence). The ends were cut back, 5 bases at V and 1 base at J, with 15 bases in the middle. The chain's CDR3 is CASSPASGSSYEQYF. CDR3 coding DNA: TGCGCCAGCAGTCCAGCCAGCGGCTCATCCTACGAGCAGTACTTC.

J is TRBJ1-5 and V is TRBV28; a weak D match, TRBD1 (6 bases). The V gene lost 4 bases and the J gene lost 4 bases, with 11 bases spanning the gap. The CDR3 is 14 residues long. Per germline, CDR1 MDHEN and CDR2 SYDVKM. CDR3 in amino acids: CASSSSGVNQPQHF. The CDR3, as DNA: TGTGCCAGCAGTTCGTCAGGGGTGAATCAGCCCCAGCATTTT.

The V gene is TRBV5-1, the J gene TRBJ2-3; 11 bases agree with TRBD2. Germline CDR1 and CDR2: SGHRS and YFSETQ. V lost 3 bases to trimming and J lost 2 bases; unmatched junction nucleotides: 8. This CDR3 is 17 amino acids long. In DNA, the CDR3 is TGCGCCAGCAGCTGGGAACCGGGACTAGCGGCCACAGATACGCAGTATTTT. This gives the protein CASSWEPGLAATDTQYF.

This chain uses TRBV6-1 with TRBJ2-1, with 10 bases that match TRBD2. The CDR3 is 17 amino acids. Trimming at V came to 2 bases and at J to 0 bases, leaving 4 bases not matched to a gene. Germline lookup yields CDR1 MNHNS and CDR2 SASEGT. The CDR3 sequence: CASSESIAGGSYNEQFF. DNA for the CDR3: TGTGCCAGCAGTGAATCCATAGCGGGGGGCTCCTACAATGAGCAGTTCTTC.

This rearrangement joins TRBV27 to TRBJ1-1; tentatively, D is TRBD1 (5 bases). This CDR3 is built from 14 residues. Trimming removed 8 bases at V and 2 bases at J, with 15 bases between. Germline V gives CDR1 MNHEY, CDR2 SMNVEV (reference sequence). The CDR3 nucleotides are TGTGCCAGCGGTATTAGAACAGGTAACACTGAAGCTTTCTTT. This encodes CASGIRTGNTEAFF.

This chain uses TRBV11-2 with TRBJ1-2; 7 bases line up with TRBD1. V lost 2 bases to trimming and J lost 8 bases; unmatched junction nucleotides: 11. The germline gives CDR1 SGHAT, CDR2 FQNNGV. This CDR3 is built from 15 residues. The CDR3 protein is CASSLHRTGFLGYTF. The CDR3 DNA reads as TGTGCCAGCAGCTTACATCGGACAGGCTTCCTGGGCTACACCTTC. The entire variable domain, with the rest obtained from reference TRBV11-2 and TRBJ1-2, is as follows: EAGVAQSPRYKIIEKRQSVAFWCNPISGHATLYWYQQILGQGPKLLIQFQNNGVVDDSQLPKDRFSAERLKGVDSTLKIQPAKLEDSAVYLCASSLHRTGFLGYTFGSGTRLTVV.